The 32 T cell receptor beta chains below all came from one sample that was sequenced in a study of human T cells and chemical hapten exposure. Extraction yielded total RNA from whole blood (unfractionated). TCRdb itself ran the 5' RACE reads through MiXCR, one entry per CDR3 protein. There are more than 75,000 distinct CDR3 sequences in the sample; about 16% occur only once, and 6.8% lies in the top ten. These receptors were obtained from a female donor in good health.

This clonotype came up a few times. This chain links TRBV27 with TRBJ1-6; possible D gene TRBD1, 5 bases. This CDR3 spans 16 amino acids. The germline V gene has CDR1 MNHEY and CDR2 SMNVEV (reference sequence). The V gene lost 5 bases and the J gene lost 0 bases, with 11 bases spanning the gap. In DNA, the CDR3 is TGTGCCAGCAGTCCCCAGGGCAGCTCCTATAATTCACCCCTCCACTTT. Translating it yields CASSPQGSSYNSPLHF.

The CDR3: CASSLGVGGTLRFF. DNA for the CDR3: TGCGCCAGCAGCTTGGGAGTTGGCGGGACCTTGCGTTTCTTC. V is TRBV5-1 and J is TRBJ2-1, with a tentative D call TRBD2 (6 bases). V lost 0 bases and J 16 bases, leaving 20 bases between the germline ends. This CDR3 has 14 amino acids. CDR1 SGHRS and CDR2 YFSETQ come from the germline V gene.

The table lists this clonotype with a few counts. The J gene is TRBJ2-7, the V gene TRBV6-2 or TRBV6-3, with 7 nucleotides matching TRBD1. The trim removed 8 bases at V and 2 bases at J, leaving 3 bases unmatched. The CDR3 runs 12 residues. Germline V gene lookup returns CDR1 MNHEY and CDR2 SVGEGT. The CDR3 is CASGDRAYEQYF. The CDR3 nucleotides read TGTGCCAGCGGTGACAGGGCCTACGAGCAGTACTTC.

The chain combines TRBV19 with TRBJ2-7; no definite D call. The germline V and J ends were trimmed by 3 bases and 6 bases, with 12 bases remaining between them. The CDR3 covers 13 residues. Germline CDR1 is LNHDA and CDR2 is SQIVND (reference sequence). CDR3 nucleotide sequence: TGTGCCAGTAGTATCACTCAGGTCGGCGAGCAGTACTTC. Translating it yields CASSITQVGEQYF.

This clonotype was detected ten times or more. The gene calls are TRBV7-9 and TRBJ2-5; D may be TRBD2 (6 bases). The CDR3 is made up of 13 amino acids. The V end was cut by 4 bases, the J end by 4 bases, with 10 bases between. Germline-derived CDR1 and CDR2 are SEHNR and FQNEAQ (reference sequence). CDR3 sequence reads: CASSWDSGETQYF. CDR3 sequence (DNA): TGTGCCAGCAGCTGGGATAGCGGAGAGACCCAGTACTTC.

This clonotype was counted only a few times. The chain employs TRBV20-1 and TRBJ1-5; D unclear. V lost 4 bases and J 5 bases, leaving 12 bases between the germline ends. The V gene's germline CDR1 is DFQATT and CDR2 SNEGSKA (reference sequence). This CDR3 contains 13 residues. The CDR3 DNA is TGCAGTGCTAAGGACTCTCAGTATCAGCCCCAGCATTTT. Translated, it gives CSAKDSQYQPQHF.

The chain links TRBV28 to TRBJ1-3; tentatively, D is TRBD1 (6 bases). The germline V gene has CDR1 MDHEN and CDR2 SYDVKM. This CDR3 has 15 amino acids. V was trimmed by 6 bases and J by 0 bases, leaving 12 bases between them. For the CDR3, the DNA is TGTGCCAGCAGAGCCGGGGACATCTCTGGAAACACCATATATTTT. It translates to CASRAGDISGNTIYF.

At least ten counts were recorded for this clonotype. The V call is TRBV2, the J call TRBJ2-5; the D is unclear. V was cut by 2 bases and J by 0 bases, with 10 bases left in between. The CDR3 consists of 15 residues. From germline, CDR1 is SNHLY and CDR2 FYNNEI. The CDR3 region is CASSEQVLYQETQYF. Written as DNA, the CDR3 is TGTGCCAGCAGTGAACAGGTTTTGTACCAAGAGACCCAGTACTTC.

The rearrangement links TRBV7-2 to TRBJ2-1, with unresolved D. Germline-derived CDR1 and CDR2 are SGHTA and FQGNSA. The CDR3 is 13 residues long. V lost 1 base and J 5 bases, leaving 6 bases between the germline ends. The CDR3 DNA sequence: TGTGCCAGCAGCTTAGGGACCAACAATGAGCAGTTCTTC. Protein product: CASSLGTNNEQFF.

The rearrangement uses TRBV20-1 and TRBJ2-7; D possibly uses TRBD1 or TRBD2 (6 bases each). CDR3 length: 14 amino acids. The V gene's germline CDR1 is DFQATT and CDR2 SNEGSKA (reference sequence). Trimming removed 3 bases from V and 2 bases from J, with 14 bases in between. The CDR3 here is CSASPGASAYEQYF. CDR3 DNA: TGCAGTGCTAGCCCGGGGGCTTCGGCCTACGAGCAGTACTTC.

This clonotype was recorded a few times. The chain combines TRBV11-2 with TRBJ1-1, with a possible D match to TRBD1 (5 bases). CDR3 length: 15 residues. Germline V gene lookup returns CDR1 SGHAT and CDR2 FQNNGV. V gave up 6 bases and J gave up 0 bases, with 14 bases separating them. Here the CDR3 reads CASRPTGTLNTEAFF. CDR3 bases: TGTGCCAGCAGACCAACCGGGACCCTGAACACTGAAGCTTTCTTT.

This clonotype has just a few counts. The chain is built from TRBV7-8 and TRBJ2-2; no reliable D call. Trimming cost V 2 bases and J 4 bases, with 8 bases left between them. CDR1 is SGHVS, CDR2 FQNEAQ, per germline. The CDR3 extends over 14 amino acids. Here the CDR3 DNA reads TGTGCCAGCAGCTTATCAAGGGCCACCGGGGAGCTGTTTTTT. This translates into CASSLSRATGELFF.

A single count supports this clonotype. The chain has TRBV28 and TRBJ2-7, with D perhaps TRBD1 (5 bases). Trimming pared 6 bases from V and 2 bases from J, leaving 17 bases between. Germline V gene sequence: CDR1 MDHEN, CDR2 SYDVKM. CDR3 length: 15 amino acids. CDR3 loop: CASSLTATGAYEQYF. In DNA, the CDR3 is TGTGCCAGCAGCTTGACCGCTACAGGCGCCTACGAGCAGTACTTC.

This clonotype occurred a few times. This chain connects TRBV11-2 to TRBJ1-3; D is uncertain. The germline V gene has CDR1 SGHAT and CDR2 FQNNGV. With 7 bases removed from V and 0 bases from J, the gap between germline ends came to 13 bases. CDR3 length: 15 amino acids. CDR3 amino acids: CASTPSESSGNTIYF. CDR3 nucleotides: TGTGCCAGCACCCCTTCGGAGAGCTCTGGAAACACCATATATTTT.

A few counts support this clonotype. The chain is built from TRBV6-5 and TRBJ2-5; D is perhaps TRBD1 (6 bases). This CDR3 is built from 14 residues. Germline assignment: CDR1 MNHEY and CDR2 SVGAGI. V lost 6 bases to trimming and J lost 5 bases, with 16 bases between them. DNA for the CDR3: TGTGCCAGCAGCCTCAGGACAGCCGTCGAGACCCAGTACTTC. Residues: CASSLRTAVETQYF.

This CDR3 is CASSQGTSGRREQFF. The CDR3 DNA reads as TGTGCCAGCAGCCAAGGGACTAGCGGGAGAAGGGAGCAGTTCTTC. This rearrangement joins TRBV3-1 to TRBJ2-1; 13 bases agree with TRBD2. V shed 1 base and J 10 bases; nucleotides not matched to a gene: 4. CDR1 and CDR2 (germline): LGHDT, YNNKEL (reference sequence). This CDR3 contains 15 residues.

This chain links TRBV9 with TRBJ1-3, with D unclear. V lost 0 bases to trimming and J lost 2 bases, with 6 bases between them. This CDR3 is 14 amino acids long. Germline CDR1 SGDLS, CDR2 YYNGEE. CDR3 sequence (DNA): TGTGCCAGCAGCGTAGACACAGCTGGAAACACCATATATTTT. Translated, it gives CASSVDTAGNTIYF.

This clonotype was detected ten times or more. The chain has TRBV20-1 and TRBJ1-2; TRBD1 might be the D (6 bases). Germline-derived CDR1 and CDR2 are DFQATT and SNEGSKA (reference sequence). Trimming left V 8 bases short and J 5 bases short, with 21 bases between. The CDR3 covers 14 residues. CDR3 coding DNA: TGCAGTAGTCAGGGGCAGAGAGTATCTTATGGCTACACCTTC. This sequence encodes CSSQGQRVSYGYTF.

This chain joins TRBV28 and TRBJ1-4; 8 nucleotides line up with TRBD1. The ends lost 5 bases at V and 6 bases at J; junction bases unmatched: 8. Germline CDR1 and CDR2: MDHEN and SYDVKM. The CDR3 runs 15 residues. CDR3 region: CASSPQGEGDEKLFF. CDR3 nucleotide sequence: TGTGCCAGCAGTCCACAGGGGGAGGGTGATGAAAAACTGTTTTTT.

This chain uses TRBV2 with TRBJ1-1, with a weak D call TRBD1 (6 bases). This CDR3 contains 16 residues. Germline V gene lookup returns CDR1 SNHLY and CDR2 FYNNEI. V dropped 3 bases and J dropped 1 base, with 15 bases sitting between them. This CDR3 reads CASSERQGTANTEAFF. CDR3 nucleotides: TGTGCCAGCAGTGAGAGGCAGGGGACCGCGAACACTGAAGCTTTCTTT. Full variable domain (outside the CDR3, taken from reference TRBV2 and TRBJ1-1): EPEVTQTPSHQVTQMGQEVILRCVPISNHLYFYWYRQILGQKVEFLVSFYNNEISEKSEIFDDQFSVERPDGSNFTLKIRSTKLEDSAMYFCASSERQGTANTEAFFGQGTRLTVV.

In its sample, this clonotype is medium-sized (0.01 to 0.1%). The J gene is TRBJ2-3, the V gene TRBV20-1, with unresolved D. There are 12 residues in the CDR3. Between the trimmed V and J ends, which lost 6 bases and 3 bases, there was a span of 10 bases. Germline lookup yields CDR1 DFQATT and CDR2 SNEGSKA (reference sequence). The CDR3 loop reads CSAQMMTDTQYF. The CDR3 DNA reads as TGCAGTGCCCAAATGATGACAGATACGCAGTATTTT.

This clonotype came up many times. The CDR3: CSAFNRDRADEQFF. Here the CDR3 DNA reads TGCAGTGCTTTCAATAGGGACCGCGCCGATGAGCAGTTCTTC. V and J are TRBV20-1 and TRBJ2-1; D may be TRBD1 or TRBD2 (5 bases each). V lost 5 bases, J lost 8 bases, and 19 bases lay in between. The germline gives CDR1 DFQATT, CDR2 SNEGSKA (reference sequence). The CDR3 loop spans 14 amino acids.

This chain joins TRBV5-1 and TRBJ1-1, with a possible D match to TRBD1 (6 bases). This CDR3 comprises 13 residues. V was clipped by 1 base and J by 8 bases, with 12 bases between them. Germline V lookup: CDR1 SGHRS, CDR2 YFSETQ. The CDR3 sequence: CASSLTDRGEAFF. CDR3 DNA sequence: TGCGCCAGCAGCTTGACGGATAGGGGGGAAGCTTTCTTT.

This clonotype was seen more than once but under ten times. The chain is built from TRBV2 and TRBJ2-5, with 10 nucleotides matching TRBD2. The CDR3 extends over 15 amino acids. J was trimmed by 5 bases and V by 2 bases; bases with no gene match: 5. CDR1 is SNHLY, CDR2 FYNNEI, per germline. The CDR3 protein is CASSEQLAGVETQYF. The CDR3 DNA follows: TGTGCCAGCAGTGAACAGCTAGCGGGGGTCGAGACCCAGTACTTC.

This clonotype was detected a few times. The V and J genes are TRBV12-3 or TRBV12-4 and TRBJ1-4; D possibly corresponds to TRBD1 (5 bases). V was trimmed by 2 bases and J by 2 bases, leaving 9 bases between them. The CDR3 totals 15 residues. CDR3 sequence: CASSLTGETNEKLFF. Here the CDR3 DNA reads TGTGCCAGCAGTTTAACGGGGGAGACTAATGAAAAACTGTTTTTT.

The V call is TRBV5-1, the J call TRBJ1-1, with no clear D. This CDR3 spans 14 amino acids. Per germline, CDR1 SGHRS and CDR2 YFSETQ. V lost 2 bases to trimming and J lost 4 bases, with 12 bases between them. CDR3 DNA: TGCGCCAGCAGCTTAAAGGGAACGGGCACTGAAGCTTTCTTT. Its translation is CASSLKGTGTEAFF.

This chain connects TRBV6-1 to TRBJ2-2; TRBD1 is a possible D gene (5 bases). Per the germline V gene, CDR1 is MNHNS and CDR2 is SASEGT. This CDR3 has 14 amino acids. V was cut by 2 bases and J by 3 bases, with 7 bases left in between. The DNA of the CDR3 is TGTGCCAGCAGTGAACAAGGGGACACCGGGGAGCTGTTTTTT. This translates into CASSEQGDTGELFF.

The J gene is TRBJ2-5, the V gene TRBV6-2 or TRBV6-3; 11 bases align to TRBD2. The CDR3 consists of 17 residues. CDR1 is MNHEY and CDR2 is SVGEGT in the germline V gene. V was clipped by 4 bases and J by 6 bases; unmatched bases: 13. This CDR3 is CASSLHVASGRRQTQYF. Here the CDR3 DNA reads TGTGCCAGCAGTTTACATGTCGCTAGCGGGAGGCGGCAGACCCAGTACTTC.

The V and J genes are TRBV30 and TRBJ2-3; D gene uncertain. The V and J ends lost 5 bases and 0 bases respectively, with 9 bases between them. This CDR3 spans 13 amino acids. CDR1 GTSNPN and CDR2 SVGIG come from the germline V gene (reference sequence). The chain's CDR3 is CAWQLLSTDTQYF. Written as DNA, the CDR3 is TGTGCCTGGCAATTGTTGAGCACAGATACGCAGTATTTT.

In its sample, this clonotype was seen a few times. This rearrangement joins TRBV11-1 to TRBJ2-2, with D uncertain. The ends were cut back, 1 base at V and 6 bases at J, with 9 bases in the middle. Germline-derived CDR1 and CDR2 are SGHAT and FQDESV (reference sequence). The CDR3 sequence is 14 residues long. The DNA of the CDR3 is TGTGCCAGCAGCTTAGGGGCCGTGGCCGGGGAGCTGTTTTTT. This codes for CASSLGAVAGELFF.

This clonotype was counted only a few times. The chain carries TRBV5-6 and TRBJ1-2; TRBD1 is a possible D gene (6 bases). Trimming removed 10 bases from V and 3 bases from J, with 16 bases in between. This CDR3 comprises 13 residues. Germline assignment: CDR1 SGHDT and CDR2 YYEEEE. The DNA of the CDR3 is TGTGCCTCCGGCGCAGGGGCGGACTATGGCTACACCTTC. Residues: CASGAGADYGYTF.

This chain uses TRBV3-1 with TRBJ2-1; 7 positions agree with TRBD2. Germline trimming cut 5 bases from V and 4 bases from J; bases unmatched to any gene: 8. This CDR3 contains 15 residues. Germline V gives CDR1 LGHDT, CDR2 YNNKEL (reference sequence). The chain's CDR3 is CASSSPGLTYNEQFF. The CDR3 DNA reads as TGTGCCAGCAGCTCGCCGGGACTAACTTACAATGAGCAGTTCTTC.